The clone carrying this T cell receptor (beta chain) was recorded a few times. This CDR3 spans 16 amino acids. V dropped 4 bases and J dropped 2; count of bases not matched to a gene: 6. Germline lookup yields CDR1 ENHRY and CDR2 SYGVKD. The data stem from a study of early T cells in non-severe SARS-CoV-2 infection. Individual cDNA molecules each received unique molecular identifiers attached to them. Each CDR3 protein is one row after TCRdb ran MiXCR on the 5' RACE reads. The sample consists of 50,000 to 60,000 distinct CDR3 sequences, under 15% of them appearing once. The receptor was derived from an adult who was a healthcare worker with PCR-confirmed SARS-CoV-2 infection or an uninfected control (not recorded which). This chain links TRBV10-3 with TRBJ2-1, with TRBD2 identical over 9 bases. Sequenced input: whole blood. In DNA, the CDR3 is TGTGCCATCAGTGGCGAGACTAGCGGCGCCTACAATGAGCAGTTCTTC. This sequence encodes CAISGETSGAYNEQFF.